This T cell receptor (beta chain) was captured by sequencing in a study of blood T cell repertoires in COVID-19. As for the study in general: Acute-phase and convalescent COVID-19 samples originated in the United States, Italy and Spain. In each case, the material was cDNA or gDNA derived from T cells, B-cell-depleted T cells, or PBMCs.

As handled by the study authors: Amplification of reference gene primers was used by the study to estimate nucleated cell counts. The assay was immunoSEQ multiplex PCR, and TCRdb's table has in-frame clones only and misses some. V and J calls and clone size are given by that table; D and trimming were obtained from the DNA. Counted here are 200,000 or so clones, 70% to 90% occurring once; the ten biggest clones make up 4% to 4.5%. The CDR3 is 13 residues long. The germline CDR1 and CDR2 sequences are MNHEY and SVGAGI. Trimming pared 4 bases from V and 1 base from J, leaving 5 bases between. The receptor's source is a man aged 45-65 years with acute or convalescent COVID-19. Sequencing used peripheral blood. This rearrangement joins TRBV6-5 to TRBJ1-3; D not certain. The CDR3 reads CASSFGSGNTIYF. The CDR3 DNA reads TGTGCCAGCAGTTTCGGTTCTGGAAACACCATATATTTT.